The subject of this entry is one T cell receptor beta chain. The data belong to a study of control samples from healthy donors and cancer patients. Sequencing used immunoSEQ multiplex PCR; TCRdb keeps in-frame clones, though not all of them. The sample consists of 150,000 to 200,000 clones, approximately 86% of them appearing once. Per the germline V gene, CDR1 is SGHRS and CDR2 is YFSETQ. The V segment lost 0 bases and the J segment 6 bases; nucleotides outside the gene matches: 0. The CDR3 covers 14 residues. Source material: blood. This sequence originates from a woman aged 25-40 years in good health. The genes are TRBV5-1 and TRBJ2-3; 11 nucleotides align to TRBD2. CDR3 sequence reads: CASSLGLAGDTQYF. As DNA, the CDR3 is TGCGCCAGCAGCTTGGGACTAGCGGGGGATACGCAGTATTTT.